The 26 T cell receptor beta chains below were found in one sample sequenced in a study of regulatory T cells in long-lasting Graves disease. Time point reported: newly diagnosed GD, antithyroid drugs for less than 3 months. Preparation of the TCR library used RNA extracted from PBMCs. According to the study, TCR beta libraries were built with iRepertoire HTBI primers and CDR3-region Arm-PCR. TCRdb called the multiplex PCR reads again in MiXCR, with one record for every CDR3 protein. The sample lists 450,000 to 600,000 distinct CDR3 sequences; around 16% were seen once. The data also belong to a second study, concerning T cells in Graves' hyperthyroidism and ophthalmopathy.

The sample here was peripheral blood mononuclear cells (PBMCs), taken at new diagnosis, from a patient treated with antithyroid drugs. Source of these receptors: a man in his forties with Graves disease.

V and J are TRBV20-1 and TRBJ2-1, with no clear D. This CDR3 has 12 residues. CDR1 and CDR2 (germline): DFQATT, SNEGSKA (reference sequence). V was clipped by 6 bases and J by 7 bases, with 13 bases between them. Written as DNA, the CDR3 is TGCAGTGCCCTTACCGGAGAGAATGAGCAGTTCTTC. This codes for CSALTGENEQFF.

This clonotype has a count of ten or more. The chain has TRBV6-1 and TRBJ2-3; 8 nucleotides line up with TRBD2. The ends lost 8 bases at V and 0 bases at J; junction bases unmatched: 10. The CDR3 has 16 residues. Germline V CDR1 and CDR2: MNHNS, SASEGT. The CDR3 DNA is TGTGCCAGCTCGCCGTTGGTAGCGGGAAGCACAGATACGCAGTATTTT. Protein sequence: CASSPLVAGSTDTQYF.

The chain has TRBV6-2 or TRBV6-3 and TRBJ2-2, with TRBD2 identical over 15 bases. Looked up from germline, CDR1 is MNHEY and CDR2 is SVGEGT. This CDR3 is 18 amino acids long. V dropped 2 bases and J dropped 3; count of bases not matched to a gene: 4. CDR3 sequence reads: CASSYTGLAGGHTGELFF. The DNA of the CDR3 is TGTGCCAGCAGTTACACCGGACTAGCGGGAGGGCACACCGGGGAGCTGTTTTTT.

In this sample, this clonotype turned up many times. The chain is built from TRBV30 and TRBJ1-2; D ambiguous. Trimming stripped 1 base from V and 5 bases from J, with 11 bases between. The CDR3 is 13 amino acids. The germline V gene has CDR1 GTSNPN and CDR2 SVGIG (reference sequence). The CDR3 region is CAWSAVVAYGYTF. CDR3 sequence (DNA): TGTGCCTGGAGTGCAGTGGTTGCTTATGGCTACACCTTC.

This clonotype has just one count. The rearrangement links TRBV7-9 to TRBJ2-1, with 8 nucleotides matching TRBD2. CDR1 and CDR2 from the germline V gene are SEHNR and FQNEAQ (reference sequence). The V gene end was trimmed by 0 bases and the J gene end by 3 bases; junction bases not matched to a gene: 4. The CDR3 contains 16 residues. The CDR3 coding sequence is TGTGCCAGCAGCTTAGCAGCGGGAGCGCTCTACAATGAGCAGTTCTTC. As protein: CASSLAAGALYNEQFF.

This clonotype was seen many times. This rearrangement joins TRBV6-9 to TRBJ2-1, with unresolved D. The ends were cut back, 8 bases at V and 7 bases at J, with 6 bases in the middle. There are 10 residues in the CDR3. In germline, CDR1 is MNHGY, CDR2 SVAAGI. CDR3 DNA sequence: TGTGCCAGCGGTTGGAATGAGCAGTTCTTC. Its translation is CASGWNEQFF.

This clonotype was recorded a few times. Here the CDR3 DNA reads TGTGCCTCCCTTAAGGGGGCGCGCACTGAAGCTTTCTTT. Its translation: CASLKGARTEAFF. J is TRBJ1-1 and V is TRBV28; 7 bases map to TRBD1. CDR3 length equals 13 residues. Germline lookup yields CDR1 MDHEN and CDR2 SYDVKM. V was clipped by 11 bases and J by 4 bases; unmatched bases: 10.

This chain joins TRBV12-3 or TRBV12-4 and TRBJ1-1; 9 bases agree with TRBD1. Trimming cost V 7 bases and J 4 bases; bases outside gene matches: 7. The CDR3 is 14 amino acids. CDR3 DNA: TGTGCCAGCACCCCGGACAGGGGAATCACTGAAGCTTTCTTT. It codes for CASTPDRGITEAFF.

In this sample, this clonotype turned up a few times. The chain joins TRBV13 to TRBJ1-5; D not resolved. Germline V gives CDR1 PRHDT, CDR2 FYEKMQ (reference sequence). The CDR3 has 13 amino acids. Trimming took off 5 bases at V and 3 bases at J, with 8 bases between the two ends. CDR3 amino acids: CASSTGPNQPQHF. The CDR3 DNA follows: TGTGCCAGCAGCACTGGACCCAATCAGCCCCAGCATTTT.

In its sample, this clonotype was seen many times. V and J are TRBV20-1 and TRBJ1-1; 8 nucleotides line up with TRBD1. After removal of 4 bases from V and 4 bases from J, the junction contained 2 bases not matched to a gene. The germline gives CDR1 DFQATT, CDR2 SNEGSKA (reference sequence). This CDR3 has 12 amino acids. CDR3 sequence (DNA): TGCAGTGCTACGGACAGGGCCACTGAAGCTTTCTTT. It specifies CSATDRATEAFF.

Note on this clonotype: A much larger clone sits a single nucleotide away, making a read error possible. The chain carries TRBV28 and TRBJ1-1, with TRBD1 as a possible D gene (5 bases). From germline, CDR1 is MDHEN and CDR2 SYDVKM. The CDR3 totals 15 residues. This chain's CDR3 is CASSLATAMNAEAFF. The CDR3 DNA is TGTGCCAGCAGTTTAGCGACAGCTATGAACGCTGAAGCTTTCTTT.

The chain employs TRBV29-1 and TRBJ2-7; TRBD1 is a possible D gene (6 bases). The CDR3 covers 15 residues. The germline V and J ends were trimmed by 0 bases and 2 bases, with 14 bases remaining between them. Germline CDR1 is SQVTM and CDR2 is ANQGSEA. CDR3 residues: CSVEDAQGVPYEQYF. The CDR3 region has the DNA TGCAGCGTTGAAGATGCACAGGGAGTACCCTACGAGCAGTACTTC.

The chain is built from TRBV4-2 and TRBJ2-7; 7 nucleotides line up with TRBD2. The CDR3 sequence is 16 residues long. After removal of 1 base from V and 2 bases from J, the junction contained 8 bases not matched to a gene. The germline V gene has CDR1 LGHNA and CDR2 YNFKEQ. The DNA of the CDR3 is TGTGCCAGCAGCCAAGCGAGAGCGGGGCAGGCCTACGAGCAGTACTTC. Its translation is CASSQARAGQAYEQYF.

To note about this clonotype: A read error may explain this, as a much larger clone is one base away. CDR3 residues: CASRKDINQPQRF. In DNA, the CDR3 is TGTGCCAGCAGGAAGGACATCAATCAGCCCCAGCGTTTT. This chain links TRBV2 with TRBJ1-5, with D perhaps TRBD1 (5 bases). Germline V gene sequence: CDR1 SNHLY, CDR2 FYNNEI. CDR3 length: 13 amino acids.

The genes are TRBV28 and TRBJ2-2; D remains ambiguous. Germline lookup yields CDR1 MDHEN and CDR2 SYDVKM. CDR3 length: 12 amino acids. The ends were cut back, 6 bases at V and 5 bases at J, with 7 bases in the middle. The CDR3 region is CASREQTGELFF. CDR3 nucleotides: TGTGCCAGCAGAGAGCAAACCGGGGAGCTGTTTTTT.

This clonotype occurred a few times. This chain links TRBV3-1 with TRBJ2-2; D uncertain. The CDR3 is 16 residues long. Germline V gene sequence: CDR1 LGHDT, CDR2 YNNKEL (reference sequence). Trimming left V 0 bases short and J 3 bases short, with 11 bases between. The CDR3 reads CASSQELVADTGELFF. The CDR3 DNA follows: TGTGCCAGCAGCCAAGAACTGGTGGCCGACACCGGGGAGCTGTTTTTT.

The V call is TRBV5-4, the J call TRBJ2-3, with D perhaps matching TRBD1 (5 bases). The CDR3 contains 15 residues. Germline V CDR1 and CDR2: SGHNT, YYREEE (reference sequence). Trimming stripped 0 bases from V and 3 bases from J, with 11 bases between. The CDR3 DNA sequence: TGTGCCAGCAGCTTGGGAGGACAACTTACAGATACGCAGTATTTT. Its translation: CASSLGGQLTDTQYF.

Worth noting for this clonotype: Given a much more abundant clone one base away, this may be a read error. The CDR3 is CASSQDSINTEAFF. The CDR3 nucleotides are TGTGCCAGCAGCCAAGACAGCATTAACACTGAAGCTTTCTTT. The chain employs TRBV6-2 or TRBV6-3 and TRBJ1-1; a weak D match, TRBD1 (5 bases). With 6 bases removed from V and 2 bases from J, the gap between germline ends came to 13 bases. The CDR3 is made up of 14 amino acids. Germline loops: CDR1 MNHEY, CDR2 SVGEGT.

The V gene is TRBV9, the J gene TRBJ2-5; D possibly corresponds to TRBD2 (6 bases). Germline V gene lookup returns CDR1 SGDLS and CDR2 YYNGEE. The CDR3 loop spans 14 amino acids. Between the trimmed V and J ends, which lost 2 bases and 5 bases, there was a span of 13 bases. CDR3 DNA: TGTGCCAGCAGCGTCGGGACTTGGGCCGAGACCCAGTACTTC. It yields the protein CASSVGTWAETQYF.

The V and J genes are TRBV10-1 and TRBJ2-3; 10 nucleotides line up with TRBD2. The CDR3 runs to 16 residues. Per the germline V gene, CDR1 is WNHNN and CDR2 is SYGVQD (reference sequence). With V trimmed by 3 bases and J by 1 base, 4 bases remained unmatched. The CDR3 nucleotides are TGCGCCAGCAGTGAAGTTGGGACTAGCGGCACAGATACGCAGTATTTT. It yields the protein CASSEVGTSGTDTQYF.

The CDR3 spells CASSQITGMNTEAFF. The CDR3 coding sequence is TGTGCCAGCAGCCAGATAACAGGAATGAACACTGAAGCTTTCTTT. The rearrangement joins TRBV14 to TRBJ1-1, with D tentatively TRBD1 (5 bases). CDR3 length equals 15 residues. The V gene's germline CDR1 is SGHDN and CDR2 FVKESK. V lost 3 bases, J lost 0 bases, and 11 bases lay in between.

This clonotype has at least ten counts. The CDR3 loop reads CASSYSFGSADTQYF. The CDR3 bases are TGTGCCAGCAGTTACTCCTTCGGGAGTGCAGATACGCAGTATTTT. This chain links TRBV6-5 with TRBJ2-3; a possible D gene is TRBD2 (6 bases). V lost 0 bases and J 4 bases, leaving 11 bases between the germline ends. The CDR3 covers 15 residues. The germline V gene has CDR1 MNHEY and CDR2 SVGAGI.

This sequence joins TRBV2 and TRBJ1-5, with D uncertain. V was trimmed by 6 bases and J by 0 bases, leaving 12 bases between them. The V gene's germline CDR1 is SNHLY and CDR2 FYNNEI. CDR3 size: 15 residues. CDR3 bases: TGTGCCAGCAGACAATGGGGTTATAGCAATCAGCCCCAGCATTTT. It codes for CASRQWGYSNQPQHF.

This clonotype was seen a handful of times. This sequence joins TRBV20-1 and TRBJ2-2; TRBD2 matches at 7 bases. The CDR3 runs 15 residues. Germline V gene sequence: CDR1 DFQATT, CDR2 SNEGSKA (reference sequence). The trim removed 4 bases at V and 0 bases at J, leaving 5 bases unmatched. CDR3 in amino acids: CSATSSGANTGELFF. CDR3 in DNA: TGCAGTGCTACGTCTAGCGGCGCGAACACCGGGGAGCTGTTTTTT.

This clonotype has ten or more counts. The J gene is TRBJ2-1, the V gene TRBV11-2; no clear D. This CDR3 contains 14 residues. The germline V gene has CDR1 SGHAT and CDR2 FQNNGV. The V end was cut by 3 bases, the J end by 7 bases, with 13 bases between. CDR3 nucleotide sequence: TGTGCCAGCAGCTTGTCGCCTGGTTGGAATGAGCAGTTCTTC. Translation gives CASSLSPGWNEQFF.

J is TRBJ2-2 and V is TRBV12-3 or TRBV12-4; 7 nucleotides align to TRBD2. J was trimmed by 4 bases and V by 1 base; bases with no gene match: 9. The CDR3 loop spans 17 amino acids. The CDR3 reads CASSLDLGGSVTGELFF. The CDR3 coding sequence is TGTGCCAGCAGTTTAGATCTCGGCGGGAGTGTCACCGGGGAGCTGTTTTTT.